The present T cell receptor (beta chain) was sequenced within a study of blood T cell repertoires in COVID-19. The CDR3 has 16 amino acids. Trimming removed 3 bases from V and 1 base from J; junction bases left unmatched: 4. Germline V gene data show CDR1 as MNHEY and CDR2 as SVGAGI. Using immunoSEQ multiplex PCR, the repertoire was profiled, and TCRdb retains in-frame clones only, with some absent. The sample carries around 200,000 clones, 86% recorded once. This clone was seen once. The clonotype comes from a woman aged 45-65 years in a cohort exposed to, infected with or recovered from COVID-19 (not recorded which). Sequenced sample: PBMCs or T cells enriched from blood (not recorded which). The V call is TRBV6-5, the J call TRBJ2-2; TRBD2 matches at 8 bases. CDR3 in DNA: TGTGCCAGCAGTTATGCCCGGGGGGGGAACACCGGGGAGCTGTTTTTT. This sequence encodes CASSYARGGNTGELFF.